The 10 T cell receptor beta chains below come from one sample, sequenced in a study of tumor-infiltrating T cells and Merkel cell polyomavirus. Overall study context: The T cells studied were CD8+ and recognized the Merkel cell polyomavirus KLL epitope.

Using immunoSEQ multiplex PCR, the repertoire was profiled, and TCRdb retains in-frame clones only, with some absent. The sample lists 20,000 to 30,000 clones, nearly 90% seen once, with around 2.8% in the top ten. All patients' tumors stained robustly positive for Merkel cell polyomavirus Large T antigen by immunohistochemistry. The sequenced sample consisted of lymph node tissue. Every receptor here comes from a man aged 50-59 years with Merkel cell carcinoma.

This clone was seen only once. The chain employs TRBV11-2 and TRBJ2-5; D not resolved. The V end was cut by 1 base, the J end by 2 bases, with 5 bases between. The CDR3 contains 13 residues. Germline V gene data show CDR1 as SGHAT and CDR2 as FQNNGV. CDR3 amino acids: CASSLVFQETQYF. The DNA for the CDR3 is TGTGCCAGCAGCTTAGTATTTCAAGAGACCCAGTACTTC.

The rearrangement uses TRBV6-1 and TRBJ1-1; no firm D call. The CDR3 totals 10 residues. Trimming removed 8 bases from V and 3 bases from J, with 4 bases in between. Germline assignment: CDR1 MNHNS and CDR2 SASEGT. The CDR3 spells CASSYTEAFF. As DNA, the CDR3 is TGTGCCAGCTCCTACACTGAAGCTTTCTTT.

The chain uses TRBV19 and TRBJ2-6; 12 positions agree with TRBD1. Germline V gene lookup returns CDR1 LNHDA and CDR2 SQIVND (reference sequence). CDR3 length: 16 residues. V trimming: 9 bases; J trimming: 4 bases; junction bases outside the gene matches: 7. The CDR3 sequence is CASRDRGRAGANVLTF. Written as DNA, the CDR3 is TGTGCCAGCCGGGACAGGGGGCGGGCAGGGGCCAACGTCCTGACTTTC.

The chain is built from TRBV29-1 and TRBJ1-6; possibly TRBD1 for D (5 bases). The CDR3 contains 15 residues. CDR1 SQVTM and CDR2 ANQGSEA come from the germline V gene. The V and J ends lost 4 bases and 0 bases respectively, with 10 bases between them. CDR3 bases: TGCAGCGTTGCACAGGATAGCTCCTATAATTCACCCCTCCACTTT. It translates to CSVAQDSSYNSPLHF.

The chain couples TRBV5-1 to TRBJ2-5; D uncertain. V lost 0 bases to trimming and J lost 5 bases, with 8 bases between them. CDR1 is SGHRS, CDR2 YFSETQ, per germline. The CDR3 consists of 13 residues. The CDR3 DNA reads TGCGCCAGCAGCTTGGAAGGAGCTGAGACCCAGTACTTC. Protein product: CASSLEGAETQYF.

V is TRBV7-2 and J is TRBJ1-2; D gene ambiguous. Per the germline V gene, CDR1 is SGHTA and CDR2 is FQGNSA. Trimming took 1 base from V and 4 from J, leaving 19 bases between them. This CDR3 has 17 residues. The CDR3 DNA reads as TGTGCCAGCAGCTTAGGCAGGCAGCACGCTATCGGCTATGGCTACACCTTC. It translates to CASSLGRQHAIGYGYTF.

The chain carries TRBV4-3 and TRBJ2-2, with 11 bases matching TRBD2. Germline CDR1 LGHNA, CDR2 YSLEER. V lost 0 bases and J lost 0; bases outside the gene matches: 6. CDR3 length: 19 amino acids. CDR3 DNA sequence: TGCGCCAGCAGCCAAGAGAGCGTAGCGGGGGGGGCGAACACCGGGGAGCTGTTTTTT. Residues: CASSQESVAGGANTGELFF.

The J gene is TRBJ1-2, the V gene TRBV9, with 10 bases fitting TRBD1. Germline CDR1 and CDR2: SGDLS and YYNGEE. CDR3 size: 16 residues. V was pared by 7 bases and J by 1 base, with 10 bases of the junction left unmatched. CDR3 loop: CASSPPGTGDNYGYTF. CDR3 coding DNA: TGTGCCAGCTCCCCTCCAGGGACAGGGGATAACTATGGCTACACCTTC. The full variable domain, in which reference TRBV9 and TRBJ1-2 provide the parts outside the CDR3, is DSGVTQTPKHLITATGQRVTLRCSPRSGDLSVYWYQQSLDQGLQFLIQYYNGEERAKGNILERFSAQQFPDLHSELNLSSLELGDSALYFCASSPPGTGDNYGYTFGSGTRLTVV.

CDR3 in DNA: TGTGCCAGCAGCACCATCGGACAGTTAGCTAACTATGGCTACACCTTC. This gives the protein CASSTIGQLANYGYTF. This rearrangement joins TRBV7-9 to TRBJ1-2; D might be TRBD1 (6 bases). This CDR3 has 16 residues. Trimming removed 5 bases at V and 0 bases at J, with 16 bases between. The germline gives CDR1 SEHNR, CDR2 FQNEAQ (reference sequence). The full variable domain, its missing parts supplied by reference TRBV7-9 and TRBJ1-2, is DTGVSQNPRHKITKRGQNVTFRCDPISEHNRLYWYRQTLGQGPEFLTYFQNEAQLEKSRLLSDRFSAERPKGSFSTLEIQRTEQGDSAMYLCASSTIGQLANYGYTFGSGTRLTVV.

The chain is built from TRBV30 and TRBJ1-1; tentative D call: TRBD1 (5 bases). This CDR3 comprises 14 residues. Germline assignment: CDR1 GTSNPN and CDR2 SVGIG (reference sequence). The ends were cut back, 2 bases at V and 1 base at J, with 11 bases in the middle. Here the CDR3 reads CAWSSGGGNTEAFF. The CDR3 DNA is TGTGCCTGGAGTTCTGGGGGGGGGAACACTGAAGCTTTCTTT.